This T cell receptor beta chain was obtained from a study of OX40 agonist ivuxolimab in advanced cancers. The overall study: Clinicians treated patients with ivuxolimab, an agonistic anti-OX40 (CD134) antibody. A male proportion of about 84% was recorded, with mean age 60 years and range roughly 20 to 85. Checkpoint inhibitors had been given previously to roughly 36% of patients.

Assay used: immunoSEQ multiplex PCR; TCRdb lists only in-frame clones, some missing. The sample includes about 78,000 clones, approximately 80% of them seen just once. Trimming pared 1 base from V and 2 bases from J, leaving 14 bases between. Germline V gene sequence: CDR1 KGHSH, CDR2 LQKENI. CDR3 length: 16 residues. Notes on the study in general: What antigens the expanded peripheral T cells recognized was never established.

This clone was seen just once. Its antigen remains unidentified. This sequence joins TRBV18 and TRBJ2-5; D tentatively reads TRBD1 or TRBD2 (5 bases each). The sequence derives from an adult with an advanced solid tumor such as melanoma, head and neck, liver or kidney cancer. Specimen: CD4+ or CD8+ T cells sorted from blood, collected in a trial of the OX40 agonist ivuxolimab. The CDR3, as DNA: TGTGCCAGCTCACCACTTCCGGGACCGAGACAAGAGACCCAGTACTTC. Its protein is CASSPLPGPRQETQYF.